This section outlines one TCR beta chain sequence together with its context. This sample's TCRbeta library carried unique molecular identifier barcodes. TCRdb redid the calling of the PCR reads with MiXCR, one entry per CDR3 protein. The sample has 200,000 to 250,000 distinct CDR3 sequences, around 13% seen once. The CDR3 runs 16 residues. V lost 1 base and J lost 4, with 16 bases in between. Germline V CDR1 and CDR2: MDHEN, SYDVKM. This specimen belongs to a study of T-cell reconstitution after alpha-beta-depleted transplantation in children. The rearrangement uses TRBV28 and TRBJ1-2; TRBD1 might be the D (6 bases). Sequencing was performed on PBMCs from the stem cell graft donor, taken from the stem cell graft. The source is a human donor who donated a stem cell graft to a child with acute lymphoblastic leukemia. The CDR3 DNA follows: TGTGCCAGCAGTTTATCGCAGGGGACAACGGCCTATGGCTACACCTTC. It is translated as CASSLSQGTTAYGYTF.